This paragraph covers one T cell receptor beta chain sequence. Some clones are missing from TCRdb's copy, which holds only in-frame ones; the method was immunoSEQ multiplex PCR. The sample contains 100,000 to 150,000 clones, around 86% of which appear only once. The sample belongs to a study of blood T cell repertoires in COVID-19. The CDR3 extends over 15 amino acids. In germline, CDR1 is MGHDK, CDR2 SYGVNS. V dropped 8 bases and J dropped 4; count of bases not matched to a gene: 9. Sequencing input: peripheral blood. This receptor was taken from a man over 45 with active COVID-19. The V call is TRBV25-1, the J call TRBJ2-2; 8 nucleotides align to TRBD1. DNA of the CDR3: TGTGCCAGCCAACCTCCTGGGACAGGCACCGGGGAGCTGTTTTTT. Protein product: CASQPPGTGTGELFF.